This T cell receptor beta chain came from a study of OX40 agonist ivuxolimab in advanced cancers. Study-wide background: Dose-escalation patients suffered from hepatocellular carcinoma, melanoma, renal cell or head and neck cancer.

This clone was detected only once. The antigen is unknown. Using immunoSEQ multiplex PCR, the repertoire was profiled, and TCRdb retains in-frame clones only, with some absent. The sample holds about 80,000 clones, approximately 95% seen once. Whole-study results and caveats: Expansion of clones was among the lowest in partial responders at 0.1-3.0 mg/kg. Both blood CD4+ and CD8+ T cells showed clonal growth by week 6 at 0.1 to 3.0 mg/kg.

The sequences come from CD4+ or CD8+ T cells sorted from blood, collected in a trial of the OX40 agonist ivuxolimab. This TCR derives from an adult with an advanced solid tumor such as melanoma, head and neck, liver or kidney cancer.

Written as DNA, the CDR3 is TGCGCCAGCGGCGGCCCATTAGGAAAACTGTTTTTT. Its protein is CASGGPLGKLFF. The chain uses TRBV10-2 and TRBJ1-4; no clear D. Trimming pared 8 bases from V and 10 bases from J, leaving 14 bases between. Germline CDR1 reads WSHSY; CDR2 reads SAAADI. The CDR3 has 12 residues.